The 21 T cell receptor beta chains below come from one sample, sequenced in a study of blood T cell repertoires in COVID-19. TCRdb's table, derived via immunoSEQ multiplex PCR, lists solely in-frame clones and lacks some. The sample records roughly 330,000 clones, around 83% being singletons. The specimen was peripheral blood. These receptors were collected from a woman between 45 and 60 years old with acute or convalescent COVID-19.

The chain recombines TRBV30 with TRBJ1-2; 10 nucleotides line up with TRBD1. Unmatched junction bases numbered 3, after V lost 4 bases and J lost 4 bases. CDR3 length: 13 residues. Germline V lookup: CDR1 GTSNPN, CDR2 SVGIG (reference sequence). The CDR3 loop reads CAWTRDRGYGYTF. CDR3 coding DNA: TGTGCCTGGACTCGGGACAGGGGCTATGGCTACACCTTC.

The J gene is TRBJ1-1, the V gene TRBV3-1 (or the pseudogene TRBV3-2); tentative D call: TRBD1 (6 bases). The ends were cut back, 2 bases at V and 1 base at J, with 8 bases in the middle. CDR1 is LGHDT and CDR2 is YNNKEL in the germline V gene (reference sequence). This CDR3 region has 14 residues. In DNA, the CDR3 is TGTGCCAGCAGCCAAAGGGGGGGGAACACTGAAGCTTTCTTT. It encodes CASSQRGGNTEAFF.

V gene TRBV12-3 or TRBV12-4 combines with J gene TRBJ1-1, with D hard to call. The V gene lost 3 bases and the J gene lost 4 bases, with 9 bases spanning the gap. This CDR3 has 13 residues. CDR3 loop: CASSFGGFTEAFF. The CDR3 coding sequence is TGTGCCAGCAGTTTCGGCGGTTTCACTGAAGCTTTCTTT.

The chain joins TRBV6-5 to TRBJ1-2, with D possibly matching TRBD1 (6 bases). This CDR3 is 12 amino acids long. CDR1 is MNHEY and CDR2 is SVGAGI in the germline V gene. Trimming shortened V by 1 base and J by 8 bases, and 8 bases separated the two germline ends. The CDR3 DNA sequence: TGTGCCAGCAGTTACTGGGGGCGAGGCTACACCTTC. Its translation is CASSYWGRGYTF.

This chain joins TRBV18 and TRBJ2-7, with D perhaps matching TRBD2 (5 bases). The CDR3 spans 14 residues. Trimming removed 6 bases from V and 2 bases from J, with 14 bases in between. Per germline, CDR1 KGHSH and CDR2 LQKENI. CDR3 amino acids: CASSRAAQTYEQYF. The CDR3, as DNA: TGTGCCAGCTCGAGGGCGGCACAAACCTACGAGCAGTACTTC.

This rearrangement joins TRBV5-4 to TRBJ2-5; possibly TRBD2 for D (6 bases). The germline V and J ends were trimmed by 5 bases and 2 bases, with 13 bases remaining between them. Per germline, CDR1 SGHNT and CDR2 YYREEE (reference sequence). The CDR3 length is 14 residues. As DNA, the CDR3 is TGTGCCAGCAGACCCGGGACTCAACAAGAGACCCAGTACTTC. This translates into CASRPGTQQETQYF.

The chain carries TRBV11-2 and TRBJ1-3; D is uncertain. Per the germline V gene, CDR1 is SGHAT and CDR2 is FQNNGV. The CDR3 is 17 amino acids. Trimming removed 0 bases from V and 0 bases from J, with 12 bases in between. The CDR3, as DNA: TGTGCCAGCAGCTTAGATCAGCGGCAAGCCTCTGGAAACACCATATATTTT. This gives the protein CASSLDQRQASGNTIYF.

This clone was detected a few times. This rearrangement joins TRBV7-2 to TRBJ1-6; D perhaps matches TRBD1 (5 bases). The germline CDR1 and CDR2 sequences are SGHTA and FQGNSA. The V and J ends lost 5 bases and 10 bases respectively, with 18 bases between them. CDR3 length: 15 amino acids. The CDR3 DNA sequence: TGTGCCAGCAGCCCGACAGTGCCTGGTAACTCACCCCTCCACTTT. Translating gives CASSPTVPGNSPLHF.

The gene calls are TRBV9 and TRBJ2-3, with D perhaps matching TRBD2 (6 bases). Germline V CDR1 and CDR2: SGDLS, YYNGEE. The CDR3 spans 16 residues. The germline V and J ends were trimmed by 4 bases and 0 bases, with 15 bases remaining between them. The DNA for the CDR3 is TGTGCCAGCAGCCCGCGCACTAGCCATAGCACAGATACGCAGTATTTT. Protein sequence: CASSPRTSHSTDTQYF. Supplemented by reference TRBV9 and TRBJ2-3, the full variable domain reads DSGVTQTPKHLITATGQRVTLRCSPRSGDLSVYWYQQSLDQGLQFLIQYYNGEERAKGNILERFSAQQFPDLHSELNLSSLELGDSALYFCASSPRTSHSTDTQYFGPGTRLTVL.

The rearrangement joins TRBV10-3 to TRBJ2-1; 7 positions match TRBD1. Germline V gene lookup returns CDR1 ENHRY and CDR2 SYGVKD. Trimming at V came to 5 bases and at J to 9 bases, leaving 7 bases not matched to a gene. The CDR3 is made up of 13 amino acids. As DNA, the CDR3 is TGTGCCATCAGTAGACAGGGATCGAGTGAGCAGTTCTTC. This translates into CAISRQGSSEQFF.

The chain employs TRBV5-1 and TRBJ1-2, with D perhaps matching TRBD1 (5 bases). The CDR3 consists of 13 residues. Germline V lookup: CDR1 SGHRS, CDR2 YFSETQ. V lost 2 bases, J lost 6 bases, and 11 bases lay in between. The CDR3 DNA reads TGCGCCAGCAGCTTCCCAGGGACTAATGGCTACACCTTC. Its protein is CASSFPGTNGYTF.

The rearrangement uses TRBV19 and TRBJ2-3; tentatively, D is TRBD1 (5 bases). V was cut by 3 bases and J by 4 bases, with 11 bases left in between. Looked up from germline, CDR1 is LNHDA and CDR2 is SQIVND (reference sequence). CDR3 length equals 14 residues. CDR3 sequence reads: CASSILQGADTQYF. DNA of the CDR3: TGTGCCAGTAGTATCCTCCAGGGTGCAGATACGCAGTATTTT.

V gene TRBV2 combines with J gene TRBJ1-2; D not resolved. V lost 6 bases, J lost 4 bases, and 24 bases lay in between. The CDR3 has 17 amino acids. Germline CDR1 and CDR2: SNHLY and FYNNEI. Here the CDR3 DNA reads TGTGCCAGCAGGATTCCGGGGTCCCTCCGGGGAGGCTATGGCTACACCTTC. Its translation is CASRIPGSLRGGYGYTF.

This chain uses TRBV24-1 with TRBJ2-7, with D unresolved. This CDR3 is built from 12 residues. The V end lost 4 bases, the J end lost 3 bases, and 6 bases lay between the germline ends. Germline V lookup: CDR1 KGHDR, CDR2 SFDVKD. The CDR3 is CATSEADYEQYV. DNA of the CDR3: TGTGCCACCAGTGAGGCAGACTACGAGCAGTACGTC.

This rearrangement joins TRBV11-2 to TRBJ1-1, with a possible D match to TRBD1 (5 bases). Trimming removed 5 bases at V and 4 bases at J, with 11 bases between. Germline V gene sequence: CDR1 SGHAT, CDR2 FQNNGV. The CDR3 loop spans 13 amino acids. Written as DNA, the CDR3 is TGTGCCAGCAGCGACGGGACTCTCACTGAAGCTTTCTTT. Protein: CASSDGTLTEAFF. Supplemented by reference TRBV11-2 and TRBJ1-1, the full variable domain reads EAGVAQSPRYKIIEKRQSVAFWCNPISGHATLYWYQQILGQGPKLLIQFQNNGVVDDSQLPKDRFSAERLKGVDSTLKIQPAKLEDSAVYLCASSDGTLTEAFFGQGTRLTVV.

Only a few counts were recorded for this clone. This chain links TRBV21-1 with TRBJ1-1. TRBV21-1 counts as a pseudogene. The length of the CDR3 is 16 residues. In nucleotides, the CDR3 is TGTGCCAGCAGCCTAAAGGGCCCCGGAGGGAACACTGAAGCTTTCTTT. Translation gives CASSLKGPGGNTEAFF.

The chain's CDR3 is CASSHRQGSLEAAEAFF. In nucleotides, the CDR3 is TGTGCCAGCAGCCATCGACAGGGAAGTCTTGAAGCTGCTGAAGCTTTCTTT. J is TRBJ1-1 and V is TRBV14, with 7 bases lining up with TRBD1. Germline V gene lookup returns CDR1 SGHDN and CDR2 FVKESK. This CDR3 spans 17 amino acids. Unmatched junction bases numbered 16, after V lost 3 bases and J lost 6 bases.

V gene TRBV7-8 combines with J gene TRBJ2-2; the match to TRBD1 covers 9 bases. J was trimmed by 4 bases and V by 6 bases; bases with no gene match: 15. Germline CDR1 SGHVS, CDR2 FQNEAQ. The CDR3 is made up of 18 amino acids. CDR3 sequence (DNA): TGTGCCAGCAGTCAGAGAAACCGGGACAGGGAAATCACCGGGGAGCTGTTTTTT. Translation: CASSQRNRDREITGELFF.

The V and J genes are TRBV5-4 and TRBJ1-4; 7 nucleotides align to TRBD1. Looked up from germline, CDR1 is SGHNT and CDR2 is YYREEE (reference sequence). This CDR3 spans 14 amino acids. The J segment lost 4 bases and the V segment lost 4 bases, leaving 4 bases of the junction unmatched. The CDR3 DNA follows: TGTGCCAGCAGCCAGGGACAGAGTAATGAAAAACTGTTTTTT. Amino acid sequence: CASSQGQSNEKLFF. Complete variable domain (other parts from reference TRBV5-4 and TRBJ1-4): ETGVTQSPTHLIKTRGQQVTLRCSSQSGHNTVSWYQQALGQGPQFIFQYYREEENGRGNFPPRFSGLQFPNYSSELNVNALELDDSALYLCASSQGQSNEKLFFGSGTQLSVL.

This sequence joins TRBV19 and TRBJ2-5; TRBD2 agrees at 11 bases. Per the germline V gene, CDR1 is LNHDA and CDR2 is SQIVND (reference sequence). This CDR3 has 14 residues. The ends lost 5 bases at V and 5 bases at J; junction bases unmatched: 4. Here the CDR3 DNA reads TGTGCCAGTAGTGAAGGACTAGCGGGCGAGACCCAGTACTTC. Residues: CASSEGLAGETQYF.

The rearrangement links TRBV30 to TRBJ1-6; 8 nucleotides line up with TRBD1. CDR1 GTSNPN and CDR2 SVGIG come from the germline V gene (reference sequence). V dropped 3 bases and J dropped 2; count of bases not matched to a gene: 3. CDR3 length: 15 amino acids. The CDR3 DNA follows: TGTGCCTGGAGGTCAGGGGGCACCTATAATTCACCCCTCCACTTT. Its translation is CAWRSGGTYNSPLHF.